This T cell receptor (beta chain) came from a study of shared clonotypes between healthy human individuals (dated by TCRdb to 2018 to 2020). About the study as a whole: A couple of women and a few men aged 18 to 49 years were included in the cohort. For each donor, CD4 naive and CD4 memory were each run on three plates, CD8 naive on two plates, and CD8 memory on one plate. To estimate repertoire size and how much clonotypes are shared between individuals, the study performed deep sequencing of blood TCR repertoires from roughly five healthy adults. To increase sequencing depth and limit assay-specific biases, TCR repertoire library preparation and sequencing were carried out by different laboratories using diverse techniques. Between about 0.8 and 9 billion PBMCs per donor were obtained by leukapheresis.

V is pruned by 2 bases and J by 5 bases, leaving 5 bases of the junction without a gene match. Reading the germline V gene gives CDR1 MNHEY and CDR2 SVGAGI. The CDR3 sequence holds 14 residues, the cysteine and phenylalanine included. Just the 42-base CDR3 DNA is kept, in frame starting at base 1. Beyond this particular receptor, the publication reports: The small number of donors limited the genetic and exposure-history diversity represented. Pairwise subsampling indicated that sequencing depth was expected to affect the degree of clonotype sharing among donors. Sharing across a few donors was observed for around 5% of naive CD4, 3.5% of naive CD8, 2% to 2.5% of memory CD4, and approximately 0.41% of memory CD8 clonotypes. Sampling was limited to blood, and TCR repertoires in tissue likely differ from TCR repertoires in blood. Naive subsets generally had larger estimated clonotype richness than memory subsets. Rarefaction of sorted-subset datasets indicated incomplete sequencing despite the large sequencing depth. Compared with non-shared clonotypes, the clonotypes found in all four sorted-subset donors had higher generation probabilities.

Points on this clone: The antigen it binds to is not known. No base quality values were provided; no much bigger clone lies one nucleotide off.

Using the deep immunoSEQ assay, multiplex PCR amplified TCR CDR3 regions from genomic DNA. For each cell subset, the extracted genomic DNA was distributed evenly across all wells of several immunoSEQ 96-well plates, and each plate served as one replicate. For sorted subsets, about 200 ng genomic DNA, equal to some 30,000 T cell genomes, was loaded into each replicate PCR. Purified libraries were quantified with a Qubit 3.0 fluorometer, sized on a Bioanalyzer 2100, and re-quantified with the KAPA Library Quantification kit. A separate single-read 150-cycle Illumina NextSeq 550 flow cell was used to sequence each immunoSEQ 96-well plate. The paper's processing steps were these. The immunoSEQ output contained only junctional sequences without quality scores, so filtering could not match that applied to full-length reads. To assign V/J genes and CDR3, sequences were annotated using PyIR, a Python wrapper for IgBLAST v1.9, with IMGT germline references. Reads with weak V/J assignments (E-value above 1e-6), missing CDR3, stop codons, out-of-frame junctions, or ambiguous translated residues were removed. A V3J clonotype was defined by an identical inferred V gene, J gene, and CDR3 amino acid sequence. The percentage overlap between two repertoires was calculated by dividing the number of shared unique clonotypes by the size of the smaller repertoire. RTK rarefaction, the Chao1 estimator, and Recon v2.1 estimates of unobserved clonotypes were used to assess repertoire richness. OLGA was used to compute generation probabilities for all TCRbeta clonotypes that the gDNA method yielded from a handful of donors. TCRdb holds this immuneACCESS table with in-frame rearrangements only. Some clones are missing; in checked studies, unresolved V genes explain under half, and the rest has no known cause. That table furnishes V, J and clone size, whereas the DNA furnished D and trimming. The sample profile shows roughly 2,300,000 clones; roughly 90% of them were found once. The ten largest clones add up to more than 0.35% of the sample.

The donors were healthy, HIV-negative adults with no recently reported acute infections or vaccinations. Every donor was a Caucasian adult living in Nashville, Tennessee, USA. CD4+ T cells were enriched by magnetic negative selection, after which naive cells were positively selected on CD45RA and the negative fraction was taken as the memory subset. Blood was collected by leukapheresis, and PBMCs were isolated by Ficoll-Histopaque density gradient centrifugation and then cryopreserved in liquid nitrogen vapor phase. Analytical flow cytometry was used to check the purity and quantity of every magnetically sorted T cell population. Each sorted fraction had its genomic DNA isolated and then quantified by UV absorbance on a Nanodrop 2000c.

The chain is encoded by TRBV6-5 joined to TRBJ2-5, and 7 junctional nucleotides match TRBD2. The sequence derives from a man younger than 30 in good health. Some clones in this sample may be carry-over from other donors' samples. Sequenced sample: naive CD4+ T cells from PBMCs. The cell subset or site label of this sample denotes: CD45RA+ positively selected. The sequence in DNA is TGTGCCAGCAGTTACGAGGCGGGAGAGGAGACCCAGTACTTC. It is translated as CASSYEAGEETQYF.